Below, 31 T cell receptor beta chains from the same sample are listed, as sequenced in a study of blood T cell repertoires in COVID-19. Clones were read by immunoSEQ multiplex PCR, and TCRdb kept only the in-frame ones, dropping some. The sample comprises about 300,000 clones, more than 70% of which are singletons, and 1.5% to 2% rests with the top ten. The sequenced material came from peripheral blood. Receptors originate from a woman between 50 and 59 years old with acute or convalescent COVID-19.

This rearrangement joins TRBV7-9 to TRBJ2-7; D gene ambiguous. This CDR3 contains 12 residues. CDR1 is SEHNR and CDR2 is FQNEAQ in the germline V gene (reference sequence). With 4 bases removed from V and 5 bases from J, the gap between germline ends came to 9 bases. CDR3 loop: CASSSLRDEQYF. Written as DNA, the CDR3 is TGTGCCAGCAGCTCTTTACGAGACGAGCAGTACTTC.

The gene calls are TRBV12-3 or TRBV12-4 and TRBJ2-7, with a possible D match to TRBD1 (6 bases). CDR3 size: 13 residues. Trimming removed 6 bases at V and 7 bases at J, with 16 bases between. CDR3 residues: CASSGQSSGEQYF. As DNA, the CDR3 is TGTGCCAGCAGCGGACAGTCCTCGGGAGAGCAGTACTTC.

V is TRBV7-8 and J is TRBJ2-1, with TRBD2 matching over 10 bases. The CDR3 loop spans 16 amino acids. V shed 2 bases, J shed 5 bases, and the junction held 6 bases outside the gene matches. Germline loops: CDR1 SGHVS, CDR2 FQNEAQ. CDR3 amino acids: CASSLRTSGGNNEQFF. The CDR3 DNA is TGTGCCAGCAGCTTAAGGACTAGCGGAGGGAACAATGAGCAGTTCTTC.

The genes are TRBV4-1 and TRBJ2-7; no definite D call. The CDR3 sequence is 12 residues long. Between the trimmed V and J ends, which lost 0 bases and 12 bases, there was a span of 12 bases. Per germline, CDR1 MGHRA and CDR2 YSYEKL. CDR3 amino acids: CASSQDQIAVYF. CDR3 bases: TGCGCCAGCAGCCAAGATCAAATAGCAGTGTACTTC.

V and J are TRBV11-2 and TRBJ1-1; 7 nucleotides match TRBD1. V lost 5 bases, J lost 3 bases, and 3 bases stayed unmatched. This CDR3 has 13 amino acids. Germline assignment: CDR1 SGHAT and CDR2 FQNNGV. CDR3 protein: CASSVGTDTEAFF. The DNA for the CDR3 is TGTGCCAGCAGCGTCGGGACAGACACTGAAGCTTTCTTT.

J is TRBJ1-4 and V is TRBV27; 12 bases are shared with TRBD1. Germline-derived CDR1 and CDR2 are MNHEY and SMNVEV (reference sequence). The junction had 6 bases not matched to a gene; V was cut back by 5 bases and J by 8 bases. The CDR3 covers 15 residues. The DNA of the CDR3 is TGTGCCAGCAGTCCGGGGACAGGGGGCTGGGAAAAACTGTTTTTT. Translated: CASSPGTGGWEKLFF.

The chain links TRBV28 to TRBJ2-1; D not resolved. Trimming shortened V by 3 bases and J by 4 bases, and 10 bases separated the two germline ends. CDR3 length: 14 residues. Germline assignment: CDR1 MDHEN and CDR2 SYDVKM. The CDR3 loop reads CASSLYQKYNEQFF. DNA for the CDR3: TGTGCCAGCAGTTTGTATCAGAAATACAATGAGCAGTTCTTC.

The chain joins TRBV7-8 to TRBJ1-4; D gene unclear. The germline V gene has CDR1 SGHVS and CDR2 FQNEAQ. V lost 1 base, J lost 2 bases, and 17 bases lay in between. The CDR3 extends over 18 amino acids. This CDR3 reads CASSLDVASGSTNEKLFF. The CDR3 DNA sequence: TGTGCCAGCAGCTTAGACGTGGCGTCGGGGTCGACTAATGAAAAACTGTTTTTT.

The chain has TRBV3-1 (or the pseudogene TRBV3-2) and TRBJ2-7, with 13 bases matching TRBD2. Germline assignment: CDR1 LGHDT and CDR2 YNNKEL (reference sequence). CDR3 length: 15 residues. V trimming: 4 bases; J trimming: 0 bases; junction bases outside the gene matches: 0. CDR3 DNA sequence: TGTGCCAGCAGCCGACTAGCGGGAGGCTCCTACGAGCAGTACTTC. Its protein product is CASSRLAGGSYEQYF.

This chain links TRBV28 with TRBJ1-5, with D tentatively TRBD1 (5 bases). V was clipped by 7 bases and J by 1 base, with 5 bases between them. This CDR3 region has 12 residues. The germline gives CDR1 MDHEN, CDR2 SYDVKM. The CDR3 DNA reads TGTGCCAGCAACAGGAGCAATCAGCCCCAGCATTTT. Protein product: CASNRSNQPQHF. Combining the CDR3 with reference TRBV28 and TRBJ1-5 gives the whole variable domain DVKVTQSSRYLVKRTGEKVFLECVQDMDHENMFWYRQDPGLGLRLIYFSYDVKMKEKGDIPEGYSVSREKKERFSLILESASTNQTSMYLCASNRSNQPQHFGDGTRLSIL.

The genes are TRBV19 and TRBJ2-3; 8 nucleotides align to TRBD1. The CDR3 contains 15 residues. From germline, CDR1 is LNHDA and CDR2 SQIVND (reference sequence). The ends lost 7 bases at V and 2 bases at J; junction bases unmatched: 8. The DNA of the CDR3 is TGTGCCAGTATCCCCGGACAGGGAGTCACAGATACGCAGTATTTT. It is translated as CASIPGQGVTDTQYF.

The chain has TRBV28 and TRBJ1-6, with D unclear. Germline V gene data show CDR1 as MDHEN and CDR2 as SYDVKM. V dropped 7 bases and J dropped 6 bases, with 13 bases sitting between them. CDR3 length: 14 residues. CDR3 protein: CASTLETINSPLHF. The DNA of the CDR3 is TGTGCCAGCACCCTGGAGACCATTAATTCACCCCTCCACTTT.

In the case of this clone: The same CDR3 also results from other DNA sequences found in this sample. The rearrangement links TRBV6-5 to TRBJ2-7, with 9 bases aligning to TRBD2. In germline, CDR1 is MNHEY, CDR2 SVGAGI. The CDR3 contains 15 residues. The V segment lost 0 bases and the J segment 2 bases; nucleotides outside the gene matches: 2. The CDR3 protein is CASSYSAGGAYEQYF. CDR3 sequence (DNA): TGTGCCAGCAGTTACTCGGCGGGAGGGGCCTACGAGCAGTACTTC.

This clone has just a few counts. The rearrangement uses TRBV27 and TRBJ1-1, with a possible D match to TRBD1 (5 bases). In germline, CDR1 is MNHEY, CDR2 SMNVEV (reference sequence). V was clipped by 3 bases and J by 3 bases, with 8 bases between them. The CDR3 consists of 13 residues. The CDR3 nucleotides read TGTGCCAGCAGTTTCAGGGCCCACACTGAAGCTTTCTTT. Its translation: CASSFRAHTEAFF.

V usage is TRBV2 and J usage is TRBJ2-7; 10 bases are shared with TRBD2. Germline lookup yields CDR1 SNHLY and CDR2 FYNNEI. Trimming at V came to 3 bases and at J to 5 bases, leaving 7 bases not matched to a gene. The CDR3 has 15 amino acids. CDR3 in amino acids: CASSERLAGADEQYF. CDR3 coding DNA: TGTGCCAGCAGTGAGCGTCTAGCGGGAGCGGACGAGCAGTACTTC.

The V and J genes are TRBV28 and TRBJ1-2; 9 bases line up with TRBD1. Germline V lookup: CDR1 MDHEN, CDR2 SYDVKM. Unmatched junction bases numbered 7, after V lost 5 bases and J lost 3 bases. CDR3 length equals 15 residues. The CDR3 coding sequence is TGTGCCAGCAGTCCACCCTGGACAGGGGACTATGGCTACACCTTC. Translated, it gives CASSPPWTGDYGYTF.

This rearrangement joins TRBV7-9 to TRBJ1-2; D unresolved. Trimming stripped 0 bases from V and 8 bases from J, with 13 bases between. Germline loops: CDR1 SEHNR, CDR2 FQNEAQ (reference sequence). The CDR3 extends over 14 amino acids. DNA for the CDR3: TGTGCCAGCAGCTTAGCGGGCTGGGCTCCAGGCTACACCTTC. Translating gives CASSLAGWAPGYTF.

This chain links TRBV28 with TRBJ1-4, with D perhaps matching TRBD1 (6 bases). The V gene lost 6 bases and the J gene lost 2 bases, with 7 bases spanning the gap. CDR1 and CDR2 (germline): MDHEN, SYDVKM. The CDR3 loop spans 13 amino acids. The CDR3 coding sequence is TGTGCCAGCAGGGACAGTACTAATGAAAAACTGTTTTTT. Translated, it gives CASRDSTNEKLFF. Together with reference TRBV28 and TRBJ1-4, the CDR3 gives the full variable domain: DVKVTQSSRYLVKRTGEKVFLECVQDMDHENMFWYRQDPGLGLRLIYFSYDVKMKEKGDIPEGYSVSREKKERFSLILESASTNQTSMYLCASRDSTNEKLFFGSGTQLSVL.

This clone appeared a single time. This chain joins TRBV5-1 and TRBJ2-6, with 7 bases lining up with TRBD1. The CDR3 extends over 15 amino acids. Per germline, CDR1 SGHRS and CDR2 YFSETQ. V lost 4 bases and J lost 4; bases outside the gene matches: 5. As DNA, the CDR3 is TGCGCCAGCAGCGCCGACAGGGCAGGGGCCAACGTCCTGACTTTC. Its translation: CASSADRAGANVLTF.

The V call is TRBV7-2, the J call TRBJ2-7; TRBD2 matches at 14 bases. In germline, CDR1 is SGHTA, CDR2 FQGNSA. The trim removed 0 bases at V and 4 bases at J, leaving 8 bases unmatched. The length of the CDR3 is 18 residues. The CDR3, as DNA: TGTGCCAGCAGCTTAGCGCAGGGACTAGCGGGAGTAATATACGAGCAGTACTTC. Translated, it gives CASSLAQGLAGVIYEQYF.

The V gene is TRBV24-1, the J gene TRBJ2-5; D perhaps matches TRBD2 (5 bases). Deletions cut 3 bases from V and 3 bases from J, with 10 bases between. Germline assignment: CDR1 KGHDR and CDR2 SFDVKD. The CDR3 length is 14 residues. The CDR3 loop is CATSDPPGEETQYF. CDR3 DNA: TGTGCCACCAGTGATCCACCCGGGGAAGAGACCCAGTACTTC.

The V gene is TRBV3-1 (or the pseudogene TRBV3-2), the J gene TRBJ2-1; 9 bases match TRBD2. J was trimmed by 8 bases and V by 4 bases; bases with no gene match: 6. The CDR3 extends over 14 amino acids. Germline values: CDR1 LGHDT, CDR2 YNNKEL (reference sequence). DNA of the CDR3: TGTGCCAGCAGCCCCGGGACTAGCTCCGATGAGCAGTTCTTC. It yields the protein CASSPGTSSDEQFF.

This chain connects TRBV19 to TRBJ2-7; 10 bases are a match to TRBD2. Germline V gene lookup returns CDR1 LNHDA and CDR2 SQIVND (reference sequence). Trimming at V came to 1 base and at J to 3 bases, leaving 9 bases not matched to a gene. This CDR3 has 17 amino acids. DNA for the CDR3: TGTGCCAGTAGTATAGGATCGGGACTAGCGACGTTCTACGAGCAGTACTTC. Protein sequence: CASSIGSGLATFYEQYF.

The genes are TRBV5-1 and TRBJ2-7, with D possibly being TRBD2 (7 bases). The CDR3 runs to 14 residues. Germline V gene lookup returns CDR1 SGHRS and CDR2 YFSETQ. Trimming shortened V by 2 bases and J by 1 base, and 10 bases separated the two germline ends. CDR3 protein: CASSLAGTSYEQYF. The CDR3 nucleotides are TGCGCCAGCAGCTTAGCGGGGACATCCTACGAGCAGTACTTC.

V is TRBV10-3 and J is TRBJ2-7, with D hard to call. From germline, CDR1 is ENHRY and CDR2 SYGVKD. CDR3 size: 12 residues. Trimming left V 7 bases short and J 6 bases short, with 13 bases between. For the CDR3, the DNA is TGTGCCATCACCGACGTTGGCGGCGAGCAGTACTTC. This gives the protein CAITDVGGEQYF.

This sequence joins TRBV5-6 and TRBJ2-7; tentatively, D is TRBD1 (6 bases). V lost 0 bases and J lost 1, with 11 bases in between. The germline gives CDR1 SGHDT, CDR2 YYEEEE. The CDR3 sequence is 15 residues long. The CDR3 nucleotides are TGTGCCAGCAGCTTGGACGGGCAGGGGTCCTACGAGCAGTACTTC. Translation gives CASSLDGQGSYEQYF.

The chain uses TRBV5-1 and TRBJ2-1; D might be TRBD2 (5 bases). Trimming removed 3 bases at V and 5 bases at J, with 9 bases between. CDR3 length: 13 amino acids. Germline lookup yields CDR1 SGHRS and CDR2 YFSETQ. DNA of the CDR3: TGCGCCAGCAGCTACGGGGATAACAATGAGCAGTTCTTC. Its translation is CASSYGDNNEQFF.

The V call is TRBV5-8, the J call TRBJ2-7, with 10 bases aligning to TRBD1. Germline CDR1 reads SGHTS; CDR2 reads YDEGEE. V gave up 6 bases and J gave up 1 base; unmatched junction bases: 10. The CDR3 runs to 16 residues. CDR3 in DNA: TGTGCCAGCACCCCGTTGTGGGACAGGGGTTCCTACGAGCAGTACTTC. This gives the protein CASTPLWDRGSYEQYF.

The V and J genes are TRBV27 and TRBJ2-5, with 12 bases identical to TRBD2. CDR1 is MNHEY and CDR2 is SMNVEV in the germline V gene (reference sequence). CDR3 length equals 18 residues. The ends lost 6 bases at V and 0 bases at J; junction bases unmatched: 11. The CDR3 nucleotides are TGTGCCAGCAGCGAGACCTATACTAGCGGGAGGTACCAAGAGACCCAGTACTTC. Amino acid sequence: CASSETYTSGRYQETQYF.

The genes are TRBV13 and TRBJ2-7, with D unresolved. The CDR3 has 15 residues. V lost 3 bases and J 0 bases, leaving 12 bases between the germline ends. Germline lookup yields CDR1 PRHDT and CDR2 FYEKMQ (reference sequence). CDR3 region: CASSFFEASSYEQYF. The CDR3 DNA sequence: TGTGCCAGCAGCTTCTTCGAAGCTAGCTCCTACGAGCAGTACTTC.

The chain has TRBV3-1 (or the pseudogene TRBV3-2) and TRBJ2-7; 7 nucleotides line up with TRBD1. The CDR3 consists of 14 residues. V was clipped by 5 bases and J by 6 bases; unmatched bases: 10. In germline, CDR1 is LGHDT, CDR2 YNNKEL (reference sequence). The CDR3 is CASSSRDSVSEQYF. The DNA of the CDR3 is TGTGCCAGCAGCAGTCGGGACAGCGTCTCCGAGCAGTACTTC.